This passage covers 27 T cell receptor beta chains from one sample sequenced in a study of cytomegalovirus exposure and HLA in healthy donors. The PCR made use of 60 Vbeta and 13 Jbeta primers. Produced via immunoSEQ multiplex PCR; TCRdb's table is partial and in-frame only. In the table there are about 85,000 clones, around 66% of which are singletons. Specimen: PBMCs. These TCRs come from a young man in good health and CMV-seronegative.

The chain links TRBV4-2 to TRBJ2-1; TRBD2 matches at 13 bases. The CDR3 is made up of 17 amino acids. Looked up from germline, CDR1 is LGHNA and CDR2 is YNFKEQ. Trimming at V came to 2 bases and at J to 4 bases, leaving 5 bases not matched to a gene. CDR3 loop: CASSQLRLAGGYNEQFF. CDR3 DNA sequence: TGTGCCAGCAGCCAATTGAGACTAGCGGGGGGTTACAATGAGCAGTTCTTC.

The chain carries TRBV14 and TRBJ2-1; 7 nucleotides line up with TRBD1. This CDR3 contains 16 residues. Per germline, CDR1 SGHDN and CDR2 FVKESK. V lost 0 bases and J lost 4; bases outside the gene matches: 6. CDR3 sequence: CASSQEVGQTYNEQFF. In DNA form, the CDR3 reads TGTGCCAGCAGCCAAGAGGTGGGACAGACTTACAATGAGCAGTTCTTC.

This clone occurred a few times. This rearrangement joins TRBV7-9 to TRBJ1-5, with TRBD1 as a possible D gene (5 bases). V was shortened by 1 base and J by 3 bases, with 7 bases between the two germline ends. The germline V gene has CDR1 SEHNR and CDR2 FQNEAQ (reference sequence). This CDR3 spans 14 amino acids. In DNA form, the CDR3 reads TGTGCCAGCAGCTTAGGGGGACTCAATCAGCCCCAGCATTTT. It translates to CASSLGGLNQPQHF.

The chain links TRBV4-1 to TRBJ2-1; TRBD2 matches 14 bases. This CDR3 is built from 17 residues. Germline lookup yields CDR1 MGHRA and CDR2 YSYEKL. J gave up 3 bases and V 4 bases, and 5 bases lay outside the gene matches. The CDR3 DNA is TGCGCCAGCAGCCTAACGACTAGCGGGAGGGGCTACAATGAGCAGTTCTTC. The encoded protein is CASSLTTSGRGYNEQFF.

This clone occurred a few times. V is TRBV25-1 and J is TRBJ1-2; 11 bases fit TRBD1. This CDR3 is 15 amino acids long. Germline V gives CDR1 MGHDK, CDR2 SYGVNS. V was pared by 8 bases and J by 5 bases, with 10 bases of the junction left unmatched. The CDR3 bases are TGTGCCAGCCTGGGACAGGGGGTAAGAGGGTATGGCTACACCTTC. Its protein is CASLGQGVRGYGYTF.

CDR3 sequence reads: CASSLDGLDEQFF. In nucleotides, the CDR3 is TGCGCCAGCAGCTTGGACGGGTTGGATGAGCAGTTCTTC. The chain employs TRBV5-1 and TRBJ2-1; no reliable D call. Germline V gene data show CDR1 as SGHRS and CDR2 as YFSETQ. CDR3 size: 13 residues. The ends were cut back, 0 bases at V and 8 bases at J, with 9 bases in the middle. Drawing the rest from reference TRBV5-1 and TRBJ2-1, the complete variable domain is KAGVTQTPRYLIKTRGQQVTLSCSPISGHRSVSWYQQTPGQGLQFLFEYFSETQRNKGNFPGRFSGRQFSNSRSEMNVSTLELGDSALYLCASSLDGLDEQFFGPGTRLTVL.

V usage is TRBV5-4 and J usage is TRBJ2-7, with D tentatively TRBD2 (7 bases). V lost 0 bases to trimming and J lost 4 bases, with 14 bases between them. The CDR3 is 15 residues long. CDR1 SGHNT and CDR2 YYREEE come from the germline V gene (reference sequence). The CDR3 DNA follows: TGTGCCAGCAGCTTGGGACGGGGGGCCGGATACGAGCAGTACTTC. Amino acid sequence: CASSLGRGAGYEQYF.

The gene calls are TRBV9 and TRBJ2-7; TRBD1 aligns across 7 bases. With V trimmed by 4 bases and J by 1 base, 8 bases remained unmatched. Germline CDR1 is SGDLS and CDR2 is YYNGEE. The CDR3 sequence is 15 residues long. CDR3 residues: CASSLRTGPSYEQYF. The CDR3 DNA follows: TGTGCCAGCAGCCTCCGGACAGGTCCTTCCTACGAGCAGTACTTC.

The chain uses TRBV4-1 and TRBJ1-6; 8 bases are a match to TRBD1. The CDR3 runs 17 residues. V was pared by 6 bases and J by 1 base, with 8 bases of the junction left unmatched. In germline, CDR1 is MGHRA, CDR2 YSYEKL. In DNA, the CDR3 is TGCGCCAGCAGGAGCTGGACAGGGCCTTCCTATAATTCACCCCTCCACTTT. Amino acid sequence: CASRSWTGPSYNSPLHF.

This chain uses TRBV6-6 with TRBJ2-2; D is perhaps TRBD1 (5 bases). The V gene's germline CDR1 is MNHNY and CDR2 SVGAGI (reference sequence). This CDR3 is 16 amino acids long. The V end lost 5 bases, the J end lost 1 base, and 14 bases lay between the germline ends. The CDR3 sequence: CASSPQQGLNTGELFF. CDR3 coding DNA: TGTGCCAGCAGTCCCCAGCAGGGTCTGAACACCGGGGAGCTGTTTTTT.

The chain employs TRBV6-5 and TRBJ2-3; the D gene is possibly TRBD1 (6 bases). The CDR3 is 16 amino acids. V was cut by 1 base and J by 0 bases, with 11 bases left in between. Per the germline V gene, CDR1 is MNHEY and CDR2 is SVGAGI. The CDR3 bases are TGTGCCAGCAGTTACTACAGGACAGAGAGCACAGATACGCAGTATTTT. Amino acid sequence: CASSYYRTESTDTQYF.

The chain uses TRBV9 and TRBJ1-3; D might be TRBD1 (6 bases). The CDR3 contains 16 residues. V lost 1 base and J 0 bases, leaving 11 bases between the germline ends. Germline V gene data show CDR1 as SGDLS and CDR2 as YYNGEE. The CDR3 protein is CASSVMGANSGNTIYF. The CDR3 nucleotides are TGTGCCAGCAGCGTAATGGGGGCTAACTCTGGAAACACCATATATTTT.

The genes are TRBV4-2 and TRBJ2-7; TRBD1 matches at 7 bases. This CDR3 contains 17 residues. Germline assignment: CDR1 LGHNA and CDR2 YNFKEQ. Trimming removed 0 bases from V and 3 bases from J; junction bases left unmatched: 11. The CDR3 protein is CASSQDMMSGGGYEQYF. DNA for the CDR3: TGTGCCAGCAGCCAAGATATGATGTCAGGGGGTGGCTACGAGCAGTACTTC.

This chain joins TRBV19 and TRBJ1-5; a weak D match, TRBD1 (5 bases). The CDR3 spans 18 residues. Trimming removed 7 bases at V and 0 bases at J, with 22 bases between. Germline CDR1 LNHDA, CDR2 SQIVND (reference sequence). CDR3 coding DNA: TGTGCCAGTACCCAAAGGGGCGAAGGGCAGACTAGCAATCAGCCCCAGCATTTT. It encodes CASTQRGEGQTSNQPQHF.

The chain combines TRBV6-4 with TRBJ2-1; D unclear. CDR1 is MRHNA and CDR2 is SNTAGT in the germline V gene. The length of the CDR3 is 15 residues. V was cut by 0 bases and J by 0 bases, with 6 bases left in between. The CDR3 DNA reads TGTGCCAGCAGTGACTCAGCGAGCTCCTACAATGAGCAGTTCTTC. It specifies CASSDSASSYNEQFF.

V usage is TRBV6-1 and J usage is TRBJ2-7, with D unresolved. The CDR3 is made up of 13 amino acids. Trimming cost V 6 bases and J 3 bases, with 12 bases left between them. Per germline, CDR1 MNHNS and CDR2 SASEGT. The CDR3 nucleotides are TGTGCCAGCAGCCACGACTCTATCTACGAGCAGTACTTC. As protein: CASSHDSIYEQYF.

This clone has a handful of counts. V usage is TRBV2 and J usage is TRBJ2-2; maybe TRBD2 (5 bases). CDR3 length equals 13 residues. From germline, CDR1 is SNHLY and CDR2 FYNNEI. V was shortened by 6 bases and J by 7 bases, with 12 bases between the two germline ends. CDR3 sequence: CASREWTVGELFF. The CDR3 nucleotides are TGTGCCAGCAGAGAGTGGACTGTCGGGGAGCTGTTTTTT.

The rearrangement joins TRBV27 to TRBJ1-5; no definite D call. Trimming pared 6 bases from V and 6 bases from J, leaving 9 bases between. The CDR3 totals 12 residues. Germline-derived CDR1 and CDR2 are MNHEY and SMNVEV (reference sequence). In DNA, the CDR3 is TGTGCCAGCAGAACATCTGGTCAGCCCCAGCATTTT. Amino acids: CASRTSGQPQHF.

The chain links TRBV7-3 to TRBJ2-5; 16 bases map to TRBD2. J lost 5 bases, V lost 5 bases, and 5 bases had no gene match. In germline, CDR1 is SGHTA, CDR2 FQGTGA. The CDR3 runs 16 residues. CDR3 protein: CASSQRGLAGGETQYF. The CDR3 DNA follows: TGTGCCAGCAGCCAAAGGGGACTAGCGGGAGGGGAGACCCAGTACTTC.

The chain links TRBV7-3 to TRBJ2-1; 11 nucleotides align to TRBD2. The CDR3 is 15 amino acids. Germline values: CDR1 SGHTA, CDR2 FQGTGA. V gave up 1 base and J gave up 10 bases; unmatched junction bases: 6. The CDR3 DNA follows: TGTGCCAGCAGCTTAAGAGGGACTAGCGGACTCGAGCAGTTCTTC. Protein sequence: CASSLRGTSGLEQFF.

The chain joins TRBV4-3 to TRBJ2-2, with a possible D match to TRBD2 (7 bases). The CDR3 length is 16 residues. Germline CDR1 is LGHNA and CDR2 is YSLEER. V lost 3 bases to trimming and J lost 1 base, with 12 bases between them. CDR3 nucleotides: TGCGCCAGCAGCCACCAAGGGGGGGGGAACACCGGGGAGCTGTTTTTT. Residues: CASSHQGGGNTGELFF.

The genes are TRBV7-3 and TRBJ2-5; 7 bases align to TRBD2. Germline V gives CDR1 SGHTA, CDR2 FQGTGA. The CDR3 covers 14 residues. J gave up 5 bases and V 2 bases, and 5 bases lay outside the gene matches. CDR3 amino acids: CASSLRGVRETQYF. The CDR3, as DNA: TGTGCCAGCAGCTTACGGGGGGTCAGGGAGACCCAGTACTTC.

J is TRBJ2-4 and V is TRBV7-2; a possible D gene is TRBD2 (5 bases). The CDR3 length is 15 residues. The germline CDR1 and CDR2 sequences are SGHTA and FQGNSA. V was clipped by 5 bases and J by 0 bases, with 11 bases between them. The CDR3 loop reads CASSLLGIAKNIQYF. In DNA, the CDR3 is TGTGCCAGCAGCCTACTAGGGATAGCCAAAAACATTCAGTACTTC.

There are a few counts of this clone. The chain is built from TRBV7-8 and TRBJ2-2; D uncertain. Trimming removed 2 bases from V and 6 bases from J, with 19 bases in between. The CDR3 loop spans 17 amino acids. Germline V lookup: CDR1 SGHVS, CDR2 FQNEAQ. In DNA, the CDR3 is TGTGCCAGCAGCTTATCATTAACTGCCTACCTATCCGGGGAGCTGTTTTTT. Its translation is CASSLSLTAYLSGELFF.

This rearrangement joins TRBV5-1 to TRBJ2-5; D possibly corresponds to TRBD2 (6 bases). From germline, CDR1 is SGHRS and CDR2 YFSETQ. The CDR3 extends over 14 amino acids. V lost 4 bases and J 1 base, leaving 11 bases between the germline ends. The DNA for the CDR3 is TGCGCCAGCAGCGAGGGAGGCCCCCAAGAGACCCAGTACTTC. This sequence encodes CASSEGGPQETQYF.

This clone showed up just once. The chain couples TRBV2 to TRBJ2-7; the D gene is possibly TRBD1 (6 bases). The germline V gene encodes CDR1 SNHLY and CDR2 FYNNEI. The CDR3 has 14 amino acids. V lost 6 bases and J 4 bases, leaving 16 bases between the germline ends. The CDR3 coding sequence is TGTGCCAGCAGGGGGGACATTTTAAGGTACGAGCAGTACTTC. Protein: CASRGDILRYEQYF.

The rearrangement uses TRBV27 and TRBJ2-5; 8 bases are shared with TRBD2. Trimming took 2 bases from V and 4 from J; bases not matched to a gene: 15. The CDR3 is 18 amino acids. CDR1 and CDR2 from the germline V gene are MNHEY and SMNVEV (reference sequence). The CDR3 sequence is CASSLGPVRAGVGETQYF. CDR3 coding DNA: TGTGCCAGCAGTTTAGGGCCAGTTCGAGCGGGAGTAGGAGAGACCCAGTACTTC.